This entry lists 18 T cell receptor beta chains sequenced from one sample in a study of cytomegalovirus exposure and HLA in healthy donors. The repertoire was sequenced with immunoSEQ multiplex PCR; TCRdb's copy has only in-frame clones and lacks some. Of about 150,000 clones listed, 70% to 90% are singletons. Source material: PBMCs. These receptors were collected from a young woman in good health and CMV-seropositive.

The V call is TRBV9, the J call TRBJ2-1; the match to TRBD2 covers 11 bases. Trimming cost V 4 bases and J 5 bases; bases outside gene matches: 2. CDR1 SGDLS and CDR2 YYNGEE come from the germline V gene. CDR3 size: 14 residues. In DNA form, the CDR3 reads TGTGCCAGCAGCAGGACTAGCGGGCACAATGAGCAGTTCTTC. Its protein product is CASSRTSGHNEQFF.

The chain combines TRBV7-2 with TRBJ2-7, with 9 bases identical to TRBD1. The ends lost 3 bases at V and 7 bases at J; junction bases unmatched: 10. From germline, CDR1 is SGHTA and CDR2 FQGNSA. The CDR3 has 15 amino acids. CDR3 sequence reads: CASSFGTGYAVEQYF. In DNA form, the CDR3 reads TGTGCCAGCAGCTTCGGGACAGGGTACGCAGTTGAGCAGTACTTC.

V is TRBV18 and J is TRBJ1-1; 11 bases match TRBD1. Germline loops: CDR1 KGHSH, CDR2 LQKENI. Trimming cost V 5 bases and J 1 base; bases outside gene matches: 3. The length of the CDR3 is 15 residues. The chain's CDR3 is CASSTDRGRNTEAFF. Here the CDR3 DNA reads TGTGCCAGCTCAACGGACAGGGGGCGGAACACTGAAGCTTTCTTT.

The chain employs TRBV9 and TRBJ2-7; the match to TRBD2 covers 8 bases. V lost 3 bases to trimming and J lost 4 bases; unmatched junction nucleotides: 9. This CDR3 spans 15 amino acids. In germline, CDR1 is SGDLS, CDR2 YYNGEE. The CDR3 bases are TGTGCCAGCAGCGCGGGGGGAGCGGGAGTTTACGAGCAGTACTTC. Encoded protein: CASSAGGAGVYEQYF.

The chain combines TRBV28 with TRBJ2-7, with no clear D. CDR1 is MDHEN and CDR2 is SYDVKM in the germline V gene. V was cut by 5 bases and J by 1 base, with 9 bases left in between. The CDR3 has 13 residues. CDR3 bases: TGTGCCAGCAGTCTCGCGGTTTCCTACGAGCAGTACTTC. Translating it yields CASSLAVSYEQYF. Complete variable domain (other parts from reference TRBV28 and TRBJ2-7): DVKVTQSSRYLVKRTGEKVFLECVQDMDHENMFWYRQDPGLGLRLIYFSYDVKMKEKGDIPEGYSVSREKKERFSLILESASTNQTSMYLCASSLAVSYEQYFGPGTRLTVT.

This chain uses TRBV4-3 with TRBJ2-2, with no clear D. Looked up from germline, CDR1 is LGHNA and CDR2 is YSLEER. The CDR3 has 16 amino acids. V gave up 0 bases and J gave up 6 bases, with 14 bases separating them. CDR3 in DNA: TGCGCCAGCAGCCAAGACGCCGTGGCGGCGTCCGGGGAGCTGTTTTTT. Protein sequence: CASSQDAVAASGELFF.

The CDR3: CASSRTSGAEQFF. The CDR3 DNA is TGTGCCAGCAGTAGGACTAGCGGGGCTGAGCAGTTCTTC. The genes are TRBV27 and TRBJ2-1; 12 bases line up with TRBD2. This CDR3 has 13 amino acids. V gave up 5 bases and J gave up 9 bases; unmatched junction bases: 2. Germline CDR1 reads MNHEY; CDR2 reads SMNVEV (reference sequence).

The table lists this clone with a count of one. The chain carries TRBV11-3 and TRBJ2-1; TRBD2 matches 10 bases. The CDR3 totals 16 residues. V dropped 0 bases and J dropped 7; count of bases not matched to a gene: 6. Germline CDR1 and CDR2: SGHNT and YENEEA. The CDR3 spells CASSLESGRAGNEQFF. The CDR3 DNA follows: TGTGCCAGCAGCTTAGAAAGCGGGAGGGCGGGGAATGAGCAGTTCTTC.

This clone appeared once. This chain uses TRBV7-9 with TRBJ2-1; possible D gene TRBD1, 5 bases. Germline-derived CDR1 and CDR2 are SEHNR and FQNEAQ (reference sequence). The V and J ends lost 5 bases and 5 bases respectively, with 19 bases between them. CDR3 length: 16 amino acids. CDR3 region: CASSEGVGGWDNEQFF. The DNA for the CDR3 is TGTGCCAGCAGCGAAGGGGTGGGCGGTTGGGACAATGAGCAGTTCTTC.

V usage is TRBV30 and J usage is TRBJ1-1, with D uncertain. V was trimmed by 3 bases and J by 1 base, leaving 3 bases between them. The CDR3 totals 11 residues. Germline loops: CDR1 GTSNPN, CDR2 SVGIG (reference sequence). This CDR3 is CAWRANTEAFF. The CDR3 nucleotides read TGTGCCTGGAGGGCGAACACTGAAGCTTTCTTT.

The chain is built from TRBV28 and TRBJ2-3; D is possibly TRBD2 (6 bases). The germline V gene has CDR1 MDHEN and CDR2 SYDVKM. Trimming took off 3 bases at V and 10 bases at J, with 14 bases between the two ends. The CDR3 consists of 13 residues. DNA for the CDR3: TGTGCCAGCAGTTTCCCCGGGACTGGAGCGCAGTATTTT. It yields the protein CASSFPGTGAQYF.

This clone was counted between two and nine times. CDR3 in DNA: TGTGCCAGTAGTCCTCGACAGGGGATCGGTTACGAGCAGTACTTC. Amino acid sequence: CASSPRQGIGYEQYF. This chain links TRBV19 with TRBJ2-7, with TRBD1 identical over 8 bases. V lost 5 bases and J lost 4; bases outside the gene matches: 10. The CDR3 sequence is 15 residues long. Germline V gene lookup returns CDR1 LNHDA and CDR2 SQIVND (reference sequence).

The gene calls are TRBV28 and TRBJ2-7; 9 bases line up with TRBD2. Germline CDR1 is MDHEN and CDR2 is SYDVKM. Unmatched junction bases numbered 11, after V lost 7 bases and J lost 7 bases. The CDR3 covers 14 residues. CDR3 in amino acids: CASNLAGTFLEQYF. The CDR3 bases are TGTGCCAGCAACCTAGCGGGGACTTTCTTGGAGCAGTACTTC.

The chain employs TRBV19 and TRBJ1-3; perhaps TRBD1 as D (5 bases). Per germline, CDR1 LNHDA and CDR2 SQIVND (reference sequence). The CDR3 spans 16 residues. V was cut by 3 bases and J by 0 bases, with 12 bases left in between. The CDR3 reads CASSMTGGLSGNTIYF. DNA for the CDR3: TGTGCCAGTAGTATGACTGGGGGACTCTCTGGAAACACCATATATTTT.

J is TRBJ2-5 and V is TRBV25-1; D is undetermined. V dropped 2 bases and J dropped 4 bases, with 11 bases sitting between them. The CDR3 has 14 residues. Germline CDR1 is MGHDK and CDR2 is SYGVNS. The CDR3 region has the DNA TGTGCCAGCAGTGAACCGGGTACGCCAGAGACCCAGTACTTC. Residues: CASSEPGTPETQYF.

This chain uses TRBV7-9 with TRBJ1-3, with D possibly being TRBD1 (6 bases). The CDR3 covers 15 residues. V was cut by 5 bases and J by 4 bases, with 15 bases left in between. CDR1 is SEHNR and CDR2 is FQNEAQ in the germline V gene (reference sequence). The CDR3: CASSLGTGQGNTIYF. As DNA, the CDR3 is TGTGCCAGCAGCCTAGGCACCGGACAGGGAAACACCATATATTTT.

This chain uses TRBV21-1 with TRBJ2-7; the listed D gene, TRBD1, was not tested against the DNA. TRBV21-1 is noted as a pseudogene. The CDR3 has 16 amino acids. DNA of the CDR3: TGTGCCAGCAGCAAAGCGCGGTTGGGCAGGGCCTACGAGCAGTACTTC. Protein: CASSKARLGRAYEQYF.

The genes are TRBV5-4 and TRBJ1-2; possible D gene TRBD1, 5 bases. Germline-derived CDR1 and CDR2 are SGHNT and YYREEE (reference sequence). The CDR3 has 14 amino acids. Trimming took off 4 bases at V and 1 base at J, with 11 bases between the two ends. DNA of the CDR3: TGTGCCAGCAGCCAGGACATCTTTAACTATGGCTACACCTTC. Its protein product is CASSQDIFNYGYTF.